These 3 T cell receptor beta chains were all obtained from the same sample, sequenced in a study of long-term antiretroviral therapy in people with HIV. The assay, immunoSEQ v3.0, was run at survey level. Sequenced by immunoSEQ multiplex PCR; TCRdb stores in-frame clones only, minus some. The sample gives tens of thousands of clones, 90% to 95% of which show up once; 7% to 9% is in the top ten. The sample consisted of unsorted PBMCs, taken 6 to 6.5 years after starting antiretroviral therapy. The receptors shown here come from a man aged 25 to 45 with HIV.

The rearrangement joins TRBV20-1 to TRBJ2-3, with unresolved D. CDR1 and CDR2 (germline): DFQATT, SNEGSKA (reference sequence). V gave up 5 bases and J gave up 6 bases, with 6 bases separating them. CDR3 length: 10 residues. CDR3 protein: CSARWDTQYF. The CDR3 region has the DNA TGCAGTGCTCGTTGGGATACGCAGTATTTT.

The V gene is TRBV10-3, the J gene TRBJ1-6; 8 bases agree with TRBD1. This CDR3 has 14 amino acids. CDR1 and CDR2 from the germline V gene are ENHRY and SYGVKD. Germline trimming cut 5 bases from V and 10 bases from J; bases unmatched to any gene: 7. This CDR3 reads CAISPDRGGSPLHF. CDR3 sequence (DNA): TGTGCCATCAGTCCCGACAGGGGCGGCTCACCCCTCCACTTT.

CDR3 DNA: TGCAGCGTTTATTTTTTGGACGGCCAATCCGATGAGCAGTTCTTC. Amino acids: CSVYFLDGQSDEQFF. This chain joins TRBV29-1 and TRBJ2-1; D is undetermined. The length of the CDR3 is 15 residues. Trimming cost V 5 bases and J 8 bases, with 22 bases left between them. CDR1 is SQVTM and CDR2 is ANQGSEA in the germline V gene.